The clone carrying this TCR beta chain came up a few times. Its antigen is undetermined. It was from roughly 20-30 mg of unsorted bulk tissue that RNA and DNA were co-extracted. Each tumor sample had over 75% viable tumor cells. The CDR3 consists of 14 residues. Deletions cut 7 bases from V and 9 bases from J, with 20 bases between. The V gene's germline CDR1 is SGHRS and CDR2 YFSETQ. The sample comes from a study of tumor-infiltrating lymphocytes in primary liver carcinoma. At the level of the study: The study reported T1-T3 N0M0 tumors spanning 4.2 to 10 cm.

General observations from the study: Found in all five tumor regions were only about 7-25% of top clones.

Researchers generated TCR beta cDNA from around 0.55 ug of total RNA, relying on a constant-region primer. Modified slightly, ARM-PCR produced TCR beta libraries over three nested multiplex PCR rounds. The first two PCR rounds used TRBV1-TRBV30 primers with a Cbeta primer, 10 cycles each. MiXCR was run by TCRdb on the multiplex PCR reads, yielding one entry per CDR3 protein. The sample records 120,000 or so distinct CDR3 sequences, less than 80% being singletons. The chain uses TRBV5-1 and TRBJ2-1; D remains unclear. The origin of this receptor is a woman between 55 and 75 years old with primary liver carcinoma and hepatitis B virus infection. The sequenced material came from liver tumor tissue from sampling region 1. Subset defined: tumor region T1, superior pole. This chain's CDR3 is CASGPLTNYGEQFF. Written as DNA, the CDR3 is TGCGCCAGCGGACCACTTACTAATTACGGTGAGCAGTTCTTC.